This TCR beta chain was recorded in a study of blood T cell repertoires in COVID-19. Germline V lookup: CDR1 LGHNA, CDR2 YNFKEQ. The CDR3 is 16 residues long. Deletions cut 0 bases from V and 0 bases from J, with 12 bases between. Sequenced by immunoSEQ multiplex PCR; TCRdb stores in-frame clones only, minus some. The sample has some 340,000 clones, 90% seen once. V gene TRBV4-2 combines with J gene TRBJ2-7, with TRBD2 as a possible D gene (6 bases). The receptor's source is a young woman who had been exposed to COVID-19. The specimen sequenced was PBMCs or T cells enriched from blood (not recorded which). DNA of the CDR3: TGTGCCAGCAGCCAAGACGGGGGATCAAGCTCCTACGAGCAGTACTTC. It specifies CASSQDGGSSSYEQYF.